Listed below are T cell receptor beta chains from one sample, sequenced in a study of blood T cell repertoires in COVID-19. This table comes from immunoSEQ multiplex PCR, and its TCRdb copy is limited to in-frame clones, with some not included. This sample has fewer than 200,000 clones, with approximately 80% found just once. The sequenced material came from PBMCs or T cells enriched from blood (not recorded which). The receptors come from a woman aged 45-65 years who had recovered from COVID-19. The CDR3 runs from the conserved cysteine through the conserved F or W. D genes are given only for firm matches. Clone size, where shown, is once, few, many, or a class for clones that have expanded.

abundance: NA
v_gene: TRBV5-8
j_gene: TRBJ1-1
d_gene: NA
CDR3nt: TGTGCCAGCAGCTTGGGGGCAAGCAGACCGAACACTGAAGCTTTCTTT
CDR3aa: CASSLGASRPNTEAFF

abundance: NA
v_gene: TRBV19
j_gene: TRBJ2-1
d_gene: TRBD2
CDR3nt: TGTGCCAGTAGTATAGCCCCACCTGGAGCGGGAGGATACAATGAGCAGTTCTTC
CDR3aa: CASSIAPPGAGGYNEQFF

abundance: NA
v_gene: TRBV27
j_gene: TRBJ1-2
d_gene: NA
CDR3nt: TGTGCCAGCAGTTTTGGCGGTACTAACTATGGCTACACCTTC
CDR3aa: CASSFGGTNYGYTF

abundance: NA
v_gene: TRBV14
j_gene: TRBJ2-3
d_gene: NA
CDR3nt: TGTGCCAGCAGCCAAGATCCCCCCTGGAGGGGTACGCAGTATTTT
CDR3aa: CASSQDPPWRGTQYF

abundance: NA
v_gene: TRBV5-4
j_gene: TRBJ2-3
d_gene: TRBD2
CDR3nt: TGTGCCAGCAGCTTTATGACTAGCGGCACAGATACGCAGTATTTT
CDR3aa: CASSFMTSGTDTQYF

abundance: NA
v_gene: TRBV19
j_gene: TRBJ2-2
d_gene: TRBD1
CDR3nt: TGTGCCAGCAGTAAACAGGGGGCAATTGACACCGGGGAGCTGTTTTTT
CDR3aa: CASSKQGAIDTGELFF

abundance: NA
v_gene: TRBV11-2
j_gene: TRBJ1-1
d_gene: NA
CDR3nt: TGTGCCAGCAGCTTATTGGACACGCACACTGAAGCTTTCTTT
CDR3aa: CASSLLDTHTEAFF

abundance: NA
v_gene: TRBV18
j_gene: TRBJ1-1
d_gene: TRBD1
CDR3nt: TGTGCCAGCTCAACAGGGGTCTACACTGAAGCTTTCTTT
CDR3aa: CASSTGVYTEAFF

abundance: NA
v_gene: TRBV5-1
j_gene: TRBJ2-3
d_gene: NA
CDR3nt: TGCGCCAGCAGCGAACAGTCGCTCACAGATACGCAGTATTTT
CDR3aa: CASSEQSLTDTQYF

abundance: NA
v_gene: TRBV27
j_gene: TRBJ2-1
d_gene: TRBD2
CDR3nt: TGTGCCAGCAGCCCTCAGCGGGAGGTTTACAATGAGCAGTTCTTC
CDR3aa: CASSPQREVYNEQFF

abundance: few
v_gene: TRBV14
j_gene: TRBJ1-1
d_gene: NA
CDR3nt: TGTGCCAGCGCGGGCCAACTAAACACTGAAGCTTTCTTT
CDR3aa: CASAGQLNTEAFF

abundance: NA
v_gene: TRBV9
j_gene: TRBJ2-2
d_gene: TRBD1
CDR3nt: TGTGCCAGCAGCGTAGCGCAGACAGGGGCGCACACCGGGGAGCTGTTTTTT
CDR3aa: CASSVAQTGAHTGELFF

abundance: NA
v_gene: TRBV5-1
j_gene: TRBJ2-3
d_gene: NA
CDR3nt: TGCGCCAGCACCCGGACTGCTACAGATACGCAGTATTTT
CDR3aa: CASTRTATDTQYF

abundance: few
v_gene: TRBV10-2
j_gene: TRBJ1-3
d_gene: NA
CDR3nt: TGCGCCAGCACGTCGGGTCGGGGAGTTGGAAACACCATATATTTT
CDR3aa: CASTSGRGVGNTIYF

abundance: NA
v_gene: TRBV5-1
j_gene: TRBJ1-2
d_gene: NA
CDR3nt: TGCGCCAGCAGCTTGGCGCCAGGGCCTGATGGCTACACCTTC
CDR3aa: CASSLAPGPDGYTF

abundance: NA
v_gene: TRBV5-1
j_gene: TRBJ2-1
d_gene: TRBD2
CDR3nt: TGCGCCAGCAGCTTGCCGGGACTAGCGGGAGGGTACAATGAGCAGTTCTTC
CDR3aa: CASSLPGLAGGYNEQFF

abundance: NA
v_gene: TRBV5-1
j_gene: TRBJ1-6
d_gene: TRBD1
CDR3nt: TGCGCCAGCAGCTTGGACAGGGGTAGTTCACCCCTCCACTTT
CDR3aa: CASSLDRGSSPLHF

abundance: NA
v_gene: TRBV7-9
j_gene: TRBJ1-5
d_gene: NA
CDR3nt: TGTGCCAGCAGCAGGGGCGGGGGACCCGAGCAGCCCCAGCATTTT
CDR3aa: CASSRGGGPEQPQHF

abundance: NA
v_gene: TRBV6-5
j_gene: TRBJ2-5
d_gene: NA
CDR3nt: TGTGCCAGCAGTTATACTACCGGGGGAGGAAGGAAGACCCAGTACTTC
CDR3aa: CASSYTTGGGRKTQYF

abundance: NA
v_gene: TRBV13
j_gene: TRBJ1-4
d_gene: TRBD1
CDR3nt: TGTGCCAGCAGCTTAGGTGGACAGGGGGATGAAAAACTGTTTTTT
CDR3aa: CASSLGGQGDEKLFF

abundance: NA
v_gene: TRBV29-1
j_gene: TRBJ1-1
d_gene: NA
CDR3nt: TGCAGCGTTGAGTACGGGAACACTGAAGCTTTCTTT
CDR3aa: CSVEYGNTEAFF

abundance: NA
v_gene: TRBV18
j_gene: TRBJ1-1
d_gene: TRBD1
CDR3nt: TGTGCCAGCTCACCACCGCAGTCTTGGACAGGGGTGAACACTGAAGCTTTCTTT
CDR3aa: CASSPPQSWTGVNTEAFF

abundance: NA
v_gene: TRBV6-2/TRBV6-3
j_gene: TRBJ1-2
d_gene: NA
CDR3nt: TGTGCCAGCAGTTACTCGGACATCGGCTACACCTTC
CDR3aa: CASSYSDIGYTF

abundance: NA
v_gene: TRBV5-4
j_gene: TRBJ2-3
d_gene: TRBD1
CDR3nt: TGTGCCAGCAGCTTTCGGACAGGGAAATCAGATACGCAGTATTTT
CDR3aa: CASSFRTGKSDTQYF

abundance: NA
v_gene: TRBV11-2
j_gene: TRBJ2-7
d_gene: NA
CDR3nt: TGTGCCAGCAGCACCCGGGGAGCGGTGGGAACCTACGAGCAGTACTTC
CDR3aa: CASSTRGAVGTYEQYF

abundance: few
v_gene: TRBV19
j_gene: TRBJ1-5
d_gene: NA
CDR3nt: TGTGCCAGTAGTATAGCGGGGATCGGCAATCAGCCCCAGCATTTT
CDR3aa: CASSIAGIGNQPQHF

abundance: NA
v_gene: TRBV28
j_gene: TRBJ1-1
d_gene: TRBD1
CDR3nt: TGTGCCAGCAGCCCAGGGGGATCGAACACTGAAGCTTTCTTT
CDR3aa: CASSPGGSNTEAFF

abundance: NA
v_gene: TRBV19
j_gene: TRBJ2-2
d_gene: NA
CDR3nt: TGTGCCAGTAGTAACCGGGGTCCAAGTGCCGGGGAGCTGTTTTTT
CDR3aa: CASSNRGPSAGELFF

abundance: NA
v_gene: TRBV19
j_gene: TRBJ1-4
d_gene: NA
CDR3nt: TGTGCCAGTAGTATAGGCGGGGAGACTAATGAAAAACTGTTTTTT
CDR3aa: CASSIGGETNEKLFF

abundance: NA
v_gene: TRBV5-4
j_gene: TRBJ1-1
d_gene: TRBD1
CDR3nt: TGTGCCAGCAGCAAGGGACAGGGGGCTAACACTGAAGCTTTCTTT
CDR3aa: CASSKGQGANTEAFF

abundance: NA
v_gene: TRBV7-8
j_gene: TRBJ1-4
d_gene: TRBD1
CDR3nt: TGTGCCAGCAGCTTTGGACAGGGCGGAGAAAAACTGTTTTTT
CDR3aa: CASSFGQGGEKLFF

abundance: NA
v_gene: TRBV10-3
j_gene: TRBJ2-7
d_gene: TRBD1
CDR3nt: TGTGCCATCAGTGAAACCACAGGGGGCACCTACGAGCAGTACTTC
CDR3aa: CAISETTGGTYEQYF

abundance: NA
v_gene: TRBV19
j_gene: TRBJ2-5
d_gene: NA
CDR3nt: TGTGCCAGTAGTATCCGCAGGGGTGGTGAGACCCAGTACTTC
CDR3aa: CASSIRRGGETQYF

abundance: NA
v_gene: TRBV6-5
j_gene: TRBJ1-2
d_gene: NA
CDR3nt: TGTGCCAGCAGTTACCAAGTTCAGGGATCTGGCTACACCTTC
CDR3aa: CASSYQVQGSGYTF

abundance: NA
v_gene: TRBV7-8
j_gene: TRBJ1-2
d_gene: TRBD1
CDR3nt: TGTGCCAGCAGCCCCCCAGGGGGAGGCTACACCTTC
CDR3aa: CASSPPGGGYTF

abundance: NA
v_gene: TRBV3-1/TRBV3-2
j_gene: TRBJ2-1
d_gene: TRBD2
CDR3nt: TGTGCCAGCAGTCAAATTTGGACTAGCGGGAGGGCCGATGAGCAGTTCTTC
CDR3aa: CASSQIWTSGRADEQFF

abundance: NA
v_gene: TRBV28
j_gene: TRBJ1-5
d_gene: NA
CDR3nt: TGTGCCAGCAGTCGACTCGGTGGGGGGGAGAATCAGCCCCAGCATTTT
CDR3aa: CASSRLGGGENQPQHF

abundance: NA
v_gene: TRBV6-5
j_gene: TRBJ1-5
d_gene: NA
CDR3nt: TGTGCCAGCAGCCGAGGAGAGACTAGCAATCAGCCCCAGCATTTT
CDR3aa: CASSRGETSNQPQHF

abundance: NA
v_gene: TRBV28
j_gene: TRBJ1-1
d_gene: TRBD1
CDR3nt: TGTGCCAGCAGTCCCCGGGACAGGAACACTGAAGCTTTCTTT
CDR3aa: CASSPRDRNTEAFF

abundance: NA
v_gene: TRBV11-2
j_gene: TRBJ2-1
d_gene: TRBD2
CDR3nt: TGTGCCAGCAGCCCCCGGGGACTAGCGGGGGTCTATGAGCAGTTCTTC
CDR3aa: CASSPRGLAGVYEQFF

abundance: NA
v_gene: TRBV7-9
j_gene: TRBJ2-3
d_gene: NA
CDR3nt: TGTGCCAGCAGCTTAGCTGGGGCGGCAGATACGCAGTATTTT
CDR3aa: CASSLAGAADTQYF

abundance: few
v_gene: TRBV18
j_gene: TRBJ2-7
d_gene: TRBD1
CDR3nt: TGTGCCAGCTCACCACCCCAGGGGGCTTCCTACGAGCAGTACTTC
CDR3aa: CASSPPQGASYEQYF

abundance: many
v_gene: TRBV7-9
j_gene: TRBJ2-7
d_gene: NA
CDR3nt: TGTGCCAGCAGCTTGCAGGTGGCCAACTACGAGCAGTACTTC
CDR3aa: CASSLQVANYEQYF

abundance: NA
v_gene: TRBV11-3
j_gene: TRBJ2-7
d_gene: NA
CDR3nt: TGTGCCCTTATGACTGGGAGAGGTTACGAGCAGTACTTC
CDR3aa: CALMTGRGYEQYF

abundance: NA
v_gene: TRBV7-8
j_gene: TRBJ1-5
d_gene: NA
CDR3nt: TGTGCCAGCAGCTTTTCCGGACAGTCTAGCAATCAGCCCCAGCATTTT
CDR3aa: CASSFSGQSSNQPQHF

abundance: NA
v_gene: TRBV18
j_gene: TRBJ1-4
d_gene: NA
CDR3nt: TGTGCCAGCTCACCGGAGCGAGGGGAAAAACTGTTTTTT
CDR3aa: CASSPERGEKLFF

abundance: NA
v_gene: TRBV12-3/TRBV12-4
j_gene: TRBJ1-1
d_gene: NA
CDR3nt: TGTGCCAGCAGTTTAGACAGGGCTACTGAAGCTTTCTTT
CDR3aa: CASSLDRATEAFF

abundance: once
v_gene: TRBV29-1
j_gene: TRBJ1-2
d_gene: NA
CDR3nt: TGCAGCGTTAAGTGGGATGGGGCAAGCTATTATGGCTACACCTTC
CDR3aa: CSVKWDGASYYGYTF

abundance: NA
v_gene: TRBV2
j_gene: TRBJ2-3
d_gene: TRBD2
CDR3nt: TGTGCCAGCAGTGAAGGCGGGAGGGCGTCAGATACGCAGTATTTT
CDR3aa: CASSEGGRASDTQYF

abundance: NA
v_gene: TRBV19
j_gene: TRBJ2-1
d_gene: TRBD1
CDR3nt: TGTGCCAGTAGTACCCCCAGGGGGTGGGAGCAGTTCTTC
CDR3aa: CASSTPRGWEQFF

abundance: NA
v_gene: TRBV11-2
j_gene: TRBJ2-1
d_gene: NA
CDR3nt: TGTGCCAGCACTATCATGGGCCCGGAATACAATGAGCAGTTCTTC
CDR3aa: CASTIMGPEYNEQFF

abundance: NA
v_gene: TRBV6-5
j_gene: TRBJ2-1
d_gene: NA
CDR3nt: TGTGCCAGCAGTTACGATCGACGACGGGATGATGAGCAGTTCTTC
CDR3aa: CASSYDRRRDDEQFF

abundance: once
v_gene: TRBV28
j_gene: TRBJ1-3
d_gene: TRBD1
CDR3nt: TGTGCCAGCAATTCCCCCGCAGGGGGCGCTGGAAACACCATATATTTT
CDR3aa: CASNSPAGGAGNTIYF

abundance: NA
v_gene: TRBV6-2/TRBV6-3
j_gene: TRBJ1-1
d_gene: TRBD1
CDR3nt: TGTGCCAGCAGTTACCGTACCCGGGACAGGCGTTCCACTGAAGCTTTCTTT
CDR3aa: CASSYRTRDRRSTEAFF

abundance: NA
v_gene: TRBV4-3
j_gene: TRBJ2-1
d_gene: NA
CDR3nt: TGCGCCAGCAGCCAAGATCAGGGCAGCTCCTACAATGAGCAGTTCTTC
CDR3aa: CASSQDQGSSYNEQFF

abundance: NA
v_gene: TRBV28
j_gene: TRBJ1-3
d_gene: NA
CDR3nt: TGTGCCACCGGGAGGGAAGGAAACACCATATATTTT
CDR3aa: CATGREGNTIYF

abundance: NA
v_gene: TRBV3-1/TRBV3-2
j_gene: TRBJ1-1
d_gene: TRBD1
CDR3nt: TGTGCCAGCAGCCTCGGGACAGGGGTGAACACTGAAGCTTTCTTT
CDR3aa: CASSLGTGVNTEAFF

abundance: few
v_gene: TRBV7-2
j_gene: TRBJ1-2
d_gene: NA
CDR3nt: TGTGCCAGCAGCCCTTCCCGTTCAGCTAACTATGGCTACACCTTC
CDR3aa: CASSPSRSANYGYTF

abundance: NA
v_gene: TRBV27
j_gene: TRBJ1-4
d_gene: TRBD1
CDR3nt: TGTGCCAGCAGTACCCTTCGACAGGGGGCTACTAATGAAAAACTGTTTTTT
CDR3aa: CASSTLRQGATNEKLFF